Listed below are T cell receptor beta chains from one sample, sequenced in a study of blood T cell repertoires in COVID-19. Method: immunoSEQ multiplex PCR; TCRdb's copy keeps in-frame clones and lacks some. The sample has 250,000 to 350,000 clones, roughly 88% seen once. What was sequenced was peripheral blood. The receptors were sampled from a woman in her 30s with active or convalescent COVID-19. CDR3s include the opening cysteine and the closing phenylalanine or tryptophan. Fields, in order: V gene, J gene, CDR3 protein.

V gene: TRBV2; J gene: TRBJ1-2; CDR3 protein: CASSDWSDYGYTF
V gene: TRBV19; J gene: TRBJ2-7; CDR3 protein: CASSIRGFFYEQYF
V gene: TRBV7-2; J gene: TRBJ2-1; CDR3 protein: CASSSAAGGAGDEQFF
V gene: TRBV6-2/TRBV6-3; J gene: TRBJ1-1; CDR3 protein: CASSYSAGPEAFF
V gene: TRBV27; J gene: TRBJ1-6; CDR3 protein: CASRGRSSYNSPLHF
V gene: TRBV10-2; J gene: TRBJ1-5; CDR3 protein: CASSADRVQPQHF
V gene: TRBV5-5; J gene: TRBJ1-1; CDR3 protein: CASSLTIRGLGMNTEAFF
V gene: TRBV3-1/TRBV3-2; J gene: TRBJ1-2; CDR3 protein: CASRPGGESVGYTF
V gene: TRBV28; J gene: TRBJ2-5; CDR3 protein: CASSYLAGRRTQYF
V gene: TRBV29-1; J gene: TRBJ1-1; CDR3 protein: CSVGDTQGVFSFF
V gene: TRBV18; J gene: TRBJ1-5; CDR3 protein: CASSPGGNQPQHF
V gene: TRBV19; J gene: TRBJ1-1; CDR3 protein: CASSARMGRGTEAFF
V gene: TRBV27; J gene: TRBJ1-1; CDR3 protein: CASSLTRVSEAFF
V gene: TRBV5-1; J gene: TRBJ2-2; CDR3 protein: CASRGGQGADTGELFF
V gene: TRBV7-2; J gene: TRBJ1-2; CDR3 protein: CASSLGGSANYGYTF
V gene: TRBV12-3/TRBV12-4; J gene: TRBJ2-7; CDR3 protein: CASSLSLAQSKYF
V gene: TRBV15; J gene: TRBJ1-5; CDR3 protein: CATSRTDSRNQPQHF
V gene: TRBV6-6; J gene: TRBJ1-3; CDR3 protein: CASIDQGPGNTIYF
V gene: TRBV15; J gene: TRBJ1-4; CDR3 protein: CATSRSGATNEKLFF
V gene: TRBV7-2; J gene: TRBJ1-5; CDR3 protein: CASSLMGAFGNQPQHF
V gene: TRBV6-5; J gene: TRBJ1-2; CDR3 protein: CASRRQASNYGYTF
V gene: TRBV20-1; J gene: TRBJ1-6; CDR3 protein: CSASRTGRHLNSPLHF
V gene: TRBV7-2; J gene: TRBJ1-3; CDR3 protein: CASSPMRGGTGNTIYF
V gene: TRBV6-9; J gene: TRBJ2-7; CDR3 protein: CAIRDGDSYEQYF
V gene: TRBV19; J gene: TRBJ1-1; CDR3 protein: CASSIDRAEAFF
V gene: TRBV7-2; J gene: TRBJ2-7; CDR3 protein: CASSLSGRRDYEQYF
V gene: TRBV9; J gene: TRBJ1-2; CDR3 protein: CASRQGEYGYTF
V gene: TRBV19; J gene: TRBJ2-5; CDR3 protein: CASSEQGAWETQYF
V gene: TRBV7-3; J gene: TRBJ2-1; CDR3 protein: CASSLKRGPYNEQFF